These 23 T cell receptor beta chains came from one sample sequenced in a study of T cells in women clearing cervical HPV infection. The method was immunoSEQ multiplex PCR; TCRdb's version includes in-frame clones alone and lacks a portion of them. Its table lists fewer than 30,000 clones. Material for sequencing was blood buffy coat. Every receptor here comes from a woman between 18 and 70 years old with a cervical HPV16 infection that either progressed to CIN3+ or cleared (not recorded which).

Comments on this clone: Read sequence stops 3 residues before the CDR3 end, and the germline J gene provides the missing end. The chain carries TRBV19 and TRBJ1-2, with a possible D match to TRBD1 (5 bases). Per the germline V gene, CDR1 is LNHDA and CDR2 is SQIVND (reference sequence). The CDR3 totals 16 residues. CDR3: CASSTRLAGPAYDYTF. The covered CDR3 bases are TGTGCCAGTAGTACCCGACTAGCGGGACCAGCCTACGAC.

Concerning this clone itself: The read gets to within 3 residues of the CDR3 end, and the germline J gene fills in the rest. The rearrangement uses TRBV19 and TRBJ2-1, with 7 bases lining up with TRBD1. This CDR3 spans 17 amino acids. Germline CDR1 reads LNHDA; CDR2 reads SQIVND (reference sequence). The V and J ends lost 4 bases and 5 bases, in that order; junction bases with no gene match: 14. This CDR3 is CASSKVPQGVRDNEQFF. The covered CDR3 bases are TGTGCCAGTAGTAAGGTGCCCCAGGGGGTAAGGGACAATGAG.

As concerns this clone: Coverage ceases 3 residues before the CDR3 finishes, and the germline J gene fills in the end. V usage is TRBV2 and J usage is TRBJ2-6; 10 nucleotides line up with TRBD2. Germline V CDR1 and CDR2: SNHLY, FYNNEI. V was clipped by 2 bases and J by 0 bases; unmatched bases: 7. The CDR3 is 19 residues long. CDR3 region: CASSEWGLAPSSGANVLTF. The CDR3 DNA, read in part, is TGTGCCAGCAGTGAATGGGGACTAGCGCCCAGCTCTGGGGCCAACGTC.

To note about this clone: The read ends 3 residues before the CDR3 terminus; that terminus is restored from the germline J gene. The rearrangement uses TRBV12-3 or TRBV12-4 and TRBJ2-7; 9 bases match TRBD1. V shed 8 bases and J 3 bases; nucleotides not matched to a gene: 8. This CDR3 comprises 14 residues. CDR3 bases read: TGTGCCAGCGGAAAGGGGACAGGGATCTACGAG. Translated: CASGKGTGIYE. The entire CDR3 protein is CASGKGTGIYEQYF.

This clone is classed as medium-sized by frequency. The read ends 3 residues shy of where the CDR3 ends; the end is completed using the germline J gene. V and J are TRBV18 and TRBJ2-7; 7 bases map to TRBD1. This CDR3 contains 14 residues. The germline V gene has CDR1 KGHSH and CDR2 LQKENI. With V trimmed by 0 bases and J by 3 bases, 2 bases remained unmatched. Partial CDR3 DNA: TGTGCCAGCTCACCACCGGCAGGGGGCTACGAG. It is translated as CASSPPAGGYE. The CDR3 reads in full as CASSPPAGGYEQYF.

Worth noting for this clone: Read coverage stops 3 residues before the CDR3 terminus; the germline J gene supplies the remainder. The chain carries TRBV5-1 and TRBJ2-3; D ambiguous. CDR1 is SGHRS and CDR2 is YFSETQ in the germline V gene. The length of the CDR3 is 15 residues. The DNA read from the CDR3 is TGCGCCAGCAGCGTCGTTTTGGCGCAGGATCCACCG. Its translation is CASSVVLAQDPP. The whole CDR3 protein reads CASSVVLAQDPPQYF. Supplemented by reference TRBV5-1 and TRBJ2-3, the full variable domain reads KAGVTQTPRYLIKTRGQQVTLSCSPISGHRSVSWYQQTPGQGLQFLFEYFSETQRNKGNFPGRFSGRQFSNSRSEMNVSTLELGDSALYLCASSVVLAQDPPQYFGPGTRLTVL.

Regarding this clone: The read terminates 3 residues ahead of where the CDR3 ends, so the germline J gene completes it. The chain carries TRBV7-3 and TRBJ2-1, with D tentatively TRBD2 (7 bases). This CDR3 spans 15 amino acids. V was clipped by 5 bases and J by 5 bases, with 16 bases between them. Germline CDR1 SGHTA, CDR2 FQGTGA. CDR3 DNA, as far as it was read: TGTGCCAGCAGCCAGACGAGGGGGGGGAACAATGAG. Its protein is CASSQTRGGNNE. The full CDR3 is CASSQTRGGNNEQFF.

On this clone itself: The read falls 3 residues short of the CDR3 end, and the missing part is taken from the germline J gene. V usage is TRBV19 and J usage is TRBJ1-1; D unclear. This CDR3 has 12 residues. V was clipped by 11 bases and J by 0 bases, with 10 bases between them. Per the germline V gene, CDR1 is LNHDA and CDR2 is SQIVND (reference sequence). The CDR3 loop is CASGPVNTEAFF. The part of the CDR3 DNA that was read is TGTGCCTCTGGCCCAGTGAACACTGAA.

To note about this clone: Sequencing ends 3 residues short of the CDR3 end; the germline J gene provides the rest. The V call is TRBV18, the J call TRBJ2-2, with a weak D call TRBD2 (6 bases). The CDR3 length is 12 residues. The germline V gene has CDR1 KGHSH and CDR2 LQKENI. Partial CDR3 DNA: TGTGCCAGCTCACCCGGGGACTCACCG. Translation: CASSPGDSP. The full CDR3 sequence reads CASSPGDSPLFF.

Details on this clone: The CDR3 end is not reached by the read, which stops 3 residues before it; the germline J gene fills it in. Other DNA sequences from this sample encode an identical CDR3 as well. The V call is TRBV19, the J call TRBJ2-7; 8 bases are shared with TRBD2. V gave up 5 bases and J gave up 4 bases; unmatched junction bases: 7. The germline CDR1 and CDR2 sequences are LNHDA and SQIVND (reference sequence). CDR3 length: 14 amino acids. Incomplete CDR3 DNA: TGTGCCAGTAGTCACGGCGGGGGGATTTACGAG. Its protein is CASSHGGGIYE. The full CDR3 is CASSHGGGIYEQYF.

Comments on this clone: From the germline J gene comes the end of the CDR3, since the read stops 3 residues before it. The chain carries TRBV7-8 and TRBJ2-1; D is undetermined. V was pared by 3 bases and J by 8 bases, with 17 bases between. CDR1 and CDR2 (germline): SGHVS, FQNEAQ. There are 15 residues in the CDR3. Partial CDR3 DNA: TGTGCCAGCAGCTTCAACCTCAGACAAGTCGATGAG. Its translation: CASSFNLRQVDE. The entire CDR3 protein reads CASSFNLRQVDEQFF.

Concerning this clone: The sequence runs out 3 residues before the end of the CDR3; the remainder is reconstructed from the germline J gene. The rearrangement uses TRBV18 and TRBJ2-5, with 9 bases matching TRBD2. V shed 0 bases, J shed 3 bases, and the junction held 5 bases outside the gene matches. Germline lookup yields CDR1 KGHSH and CDR2 LQKENI. The CDR3 runs 16 residues. CDR3 region: CASSPPELAGEETQYF. Partial CDR3 DNA: TGTGCCAGCTCACCACCAGAACTAGCGGGCGAAGAGACC.

Considering frequency, this clone is medium-sized. The sequence runs out 3 residues before the end of the CDR3; the remainder is reconstructed from the germline J gene. The rearrangement joins TRBV7-9 to TRBJ2-7; D gene uncertain. V lost 5 bases to trimming and J lost 3 bases, with 8 bases between them. The CDR3 totals 12 residues. Germline V gene data show CDR1 as SEHNR and CDR2 as FQNEAQ (reference sequence). Partial CDR3 DNA: TGTGCCAGCAGCCAGTTGAACTACGAG. Translated, it gives CASSQLNYE. The CDR3 in its entirety is CASSQLNYEQYF.

With respect to this clone: The read ends 3 residues before the CDR3 terminus; that terminus is restored from the germline J gene. J is TRBJ1-5 and V is TRBV2, with D maybe TRBD1 (5 bases). V was shortened by 3 bases and J by 7 bases, with 10 bases between the two germline ends. Per germline, CDR1 SNHLY and CDR2 FYNNEI. The CDR3 extends over 13 amino acids. CDR3 region: CASSDVRVQPQHF. The CDR3 bases that were read are TGTGCCAGCAGTGACGTCAGGGTCCAGCCC.

To note about this clone: The observed sequence ends 3 residues before the CDR3 terminus, with the missing tail filled in from the germline J gene. V usage is TRBV19 and J usage is TRBJ2-2; the D is unclear. Germline V CDR1 and CDR2: LNHDA, SQIVND (reference sequence). The CDR3 loop spans 14 amino acids. The CDR3 bases that were read are TGTGCCAGTAGTATTGGCGCAACTAATGAAAAG. Translation gives CASSIGATNEK. The whole CDR3 sequence is CASSIGATNEKLFF.

Notes on this clone: The missing CDR3 end, 3 residues past where the read stops, is filled in from the germline J gene. The chain recombines TRBV7-3 with TRBJ2-3, with a possible D match to TRBD2 (6 bases). CDR1 is SGHTA and CDR2 is FQGTGA in the germline V gene. The CDR3 sequence is 13 residues long. CDR3 DNA, as far as it was read: TGTGCCAGCAGTTCGACCAGGGACTCGCCG. Its translation is CASSSTRDSP. The whole CDR3 protein reads CASSSTRDSPQYF. The variable domain in full, completed from reference TRBV7-3 and TRBJ2-3, reads GAGVSQTPSNKVTEKGKYVELRCDPISGHTALYWYRQSLGQGPEFLIYFQGTGAADDSGLPNDRFFAVRPEGSVSTLKIQRTERGDSAVYLCASSSTRDSPQYFGPGTRLTVL.

As regards this clone: The CDR3 extends 3 residues past the end of the read, so its final part is completed from the germline J gene. The J gene is TRBJ1-2, the V gene TRBV18, with 10 bases that match TRBD1. Germline CDR1 KGHSH, CDR2 LQKENI. After removal of 4 bases from V and 4 bases from J, the junction contained 6 bases not matched to a gene. CDR3 length: 15 residues. CDR3 DNA, as far as it was read: TGTGCCAGCTCACAGGGGACAGGGGACCGCTATGGC. Its protein product is CASSQGTGDRYG. The whole CDR3 protein reads CASSQGTGDRYGYTF.

Notes on this clone: Read data end 3 residues before the CDR3 end; the end is taken from the germline J gene. The rearrangement links TRBV19 to TRBJ1-6; tentative D call: TRBD1 (5 bases). The CDR3 consists of 14 residues. In germline, CDR1 is LNHDA, CDR2 SQIVND (reference sequence). Between the trimmed V and J ends, which lost 8 bases and 8 bases, there was a span of 16 bases. The sequenced part of the CDR3 DNA is TGTGCCAGTGCGGCCGGGGGTACGGATTCACCC. Amino acids: CASAAGGTDSP. The complete CDR3 protein is CASAAGGTDSPLHF.

Notes on this clone: Read coverage stops 3 residues before the CDR3 terminus; the germline J gene supplies the remainder. The chain combines TRBV7-9 with TRBJ1-6, with a possible D match to TRBD1 (6 bases). CDR1 is SEHNR and CDR2 is FQNEAQ in the germline V gene (reference sequence). The ends were cut back, 9 bases at V and 10 bases at J, with 16 bases in the middle. The CDR3 covers 13 residues. The CDR3 bases that were read are TGTGCCAGTGATGGGGGCACCCGCTCACCC. This codes for CASDGGTRSP. The full CDR3 protein reads CASDGGTRSPLHF.

To note about this clone: The junction departs from germline at one end; a sequencing error may be responsible. The CDR3 goes on 3 residues after the read ends, and that part is filled in from the germline J gene. The same CDR3 also results from other DNA sequences found in this sample. The chain couples TRBV7-7 to TRBJ1-3; D gene ambiguous. The CDR3 loop spans 15 amino acids. CDR1 and CDR2 from the germline V gene are SSHAT and FNYEAQ (reference sequence). This chain's CDR3 is CASSVEPGPGNTIYF. Incomplete CDR3 DNA: TGTGCTAGCAGCGTAGAGCCGGGTCCTGGAAACACA.

Details on this clone: The read terminates 3 residues before the CDR3 end, so the remaining end is supplied by the germline J gene. V usage is TRBV5-1 and J usage is TRBJ2-5; D is perhaps TRBD2 (6 bases). The CDR3 has 13 amino acids. V was trimmed by 4 bases and J by 4 bases, leaving 11 bases between them. From germline, CDR1 is SGHRS and CDR2 YFSETQ. The CDR3: CASSRGGGETQYF. The CDR3 bases that were read are TGCGCCAGCAGCCGGGGAGGAGGAGAGACC.

A remark on this clone: The read gets to within 3 residues of the CDR3 end, and the germline J gene fills in the rest. This chain links TRBV19 with TRBJ1-4; 7 nucleotides align to TRBD1. Germline lookup yields CDR1 LNHDA and CDR2 SQIVND (reference sequence). Trimming removed 6 bases from V and 3 bases from J; junction bases left unmatched: 16. The CDR3 has 18 residues. The CDR3 bases that were read are TGTGCCAGTAGGGCTCTTCTCGGGACAGCGATACCTAATGAAAAA. Translating it yields CASRALLGTAIPNEK. The complete CDR3 sequence is CASRALLGTAIPNEKLFF.

Note on this clone: The read finishes 3 residues shy of the CDR3 end, and the germline J gene is used to complete it. This rearrangement joins TRBV7-2 to TRBJ2-7, with 10 positions matching TRBD2. Germline CDR1 and CDR2: SGHTA and FQGNSA. V was pared by 4 bases and J by 3 bases, with 0 bases of the junction left unmatched. The length of the CDR3 is 13 residues. The CDR3 loop reads CASSSSGGYEQYF. The covered CDR3 bases are TGTGCCAGCAGCTCTAGCGGGGGCTACGAG. Filled out from reference TRBV7-2 and TRBJ2-7, the complete variable domain reads GAGVSQSPSNKVTEKGKDVELRCDPISGHTALYWYRQSLGQGLEFLIYFQGNSAPDKSGLPSDRFSAERTGGSVSTLTIQRTQQEDSAVYLCASSSSGGYEQYFGPGTRLTVT.